This T cell receptor beta chain originates from a study of T-cell memory formation after mild COVID-19. Study-wide results and limits: Clones that contracted from day 15 to 85 were balanced CD4/CD8, while later expanders leaned CD4+. CD4+ contracting clones were found mainly in CM and EM, and CD8+ ones in EMRA. Some responding clones appeared in pre-infection memory, suggesting cross-reactive memory joined.

With respect to this clonotype: Its antigen is currently unknown.

TCR alpha and TCR beta cDNA libraries carrying sample barcodes and UMIs were produced by 5'RACE using constant-segment primers. From the 5' RACE reads, TCRdb called clonotypes with MiXCR, one entry per CDR3 protein. The table records under 110,000 distinct CDR3 sequences, about 17% of them present only once. Per germline, CDR1 MGHRA and CDR2 YSYEKL. J was trimmed by 3 bases and V by 4 bases; bases with no gene match: 5. The CDR3 totals 14 residues. This TCR was recovered from an adult woman who had mild COVID-19 (a few samples of this study predate the infection). Cell type and time point are not known. The sample taken for sequencing was PBMCs or a T cell subset sorted from them (not recorded which). V usage is TRBV4-1 and J usage is TRBJ1-2, with TRBD1 identical over 7 bases. DNA for the CDR3: TGCGCCAGCAGCCCGATGACAGGGTACTATGGCTACACCTTC. Translated, it gives CASSPMTGYYGYTF.